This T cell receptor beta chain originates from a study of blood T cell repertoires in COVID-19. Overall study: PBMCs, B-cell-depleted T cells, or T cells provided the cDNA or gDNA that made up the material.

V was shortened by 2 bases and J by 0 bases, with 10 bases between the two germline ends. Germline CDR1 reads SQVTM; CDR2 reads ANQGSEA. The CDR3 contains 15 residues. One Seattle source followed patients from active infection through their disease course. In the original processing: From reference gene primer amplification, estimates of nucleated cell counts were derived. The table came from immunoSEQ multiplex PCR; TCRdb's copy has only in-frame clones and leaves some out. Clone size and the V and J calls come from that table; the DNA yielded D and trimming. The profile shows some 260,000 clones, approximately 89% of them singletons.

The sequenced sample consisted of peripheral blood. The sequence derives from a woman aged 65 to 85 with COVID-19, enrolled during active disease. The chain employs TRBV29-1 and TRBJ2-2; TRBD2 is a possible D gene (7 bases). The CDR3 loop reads CSVERGATNTGELFF. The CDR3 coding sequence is TGCAGCGTTGAACGGGGGGCAACGAACACCGGGGAGCTGTTTTTT.